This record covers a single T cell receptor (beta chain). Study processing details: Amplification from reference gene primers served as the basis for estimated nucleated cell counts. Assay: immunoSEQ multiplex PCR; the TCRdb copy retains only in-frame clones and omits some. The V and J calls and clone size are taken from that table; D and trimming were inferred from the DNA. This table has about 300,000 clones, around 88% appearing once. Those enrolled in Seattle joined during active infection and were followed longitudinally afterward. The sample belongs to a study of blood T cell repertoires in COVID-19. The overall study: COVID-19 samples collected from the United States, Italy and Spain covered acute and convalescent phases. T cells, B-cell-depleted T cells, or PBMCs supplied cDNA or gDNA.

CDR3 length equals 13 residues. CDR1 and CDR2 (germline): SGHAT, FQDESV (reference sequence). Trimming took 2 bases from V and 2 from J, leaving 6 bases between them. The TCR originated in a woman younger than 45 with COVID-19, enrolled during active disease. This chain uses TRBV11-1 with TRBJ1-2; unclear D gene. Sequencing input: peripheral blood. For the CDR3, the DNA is TGTGCCAGCAGCTTACCGGGGAACTATGGCTACACCTTC. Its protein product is CASSLPGNYGYTF. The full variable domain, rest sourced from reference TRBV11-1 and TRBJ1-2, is EAEVAQSPRYKITEKSQAVAFWCDPISGHATLYWYRQILGQGPELLVQFQDESVVDDSQLPKDRFSAERLKGVDSTLKIQPAELGDSAMYLCASSLPGNYGYTFGSGTRLTVV.